This TCR beta chain is drawn from a study of T cells after yellow fever vaccination. Study-wide points: The booster saw the reappearance of most primary-vaccination clones (roughly 96% CD4, around 88% CD8).

TCRdb processed the 5' RACE reads anew with MiXCR; each CDR3 protein has one entry. The sample includes around 350,000 distinct CDR3 sequences, 9.5% to 13% of them seen just once. In this sample, this clonotype turned up many times. The antigen is not known. V lost 4 bases to trimming and J lost 4 bases, with 11 bases between them. This CDR3 is 15 amino acids long. Germline V gene sequence: CDR1 SGHAT, CDR2 FQNNGV. V and J are TRBV11-2 and TRBJ2-6; tentatively, D is TRBD1 (5 bases). The sequences come from PBMCs, collected on the day of the first yellow fever vaccination. The source of this sequence is a man aged 18 to 30 who received the YFV17D yellow fever vaccine. This chain's CDR3 is CASSSQGSGANVLTF. CDR3 sequence (DNA): TGTGCCAGCAGCTCCCAGGGTAGCGGGGCCAACGTCCTGACTTTC.